A single T cell receptor (beta chain) is shown here with its context. Antigen: not known. This entry is derived from a study of OX40 agonist ivuxolimab in advanced cancers. General study results and limits: Clonal expansion in partial responders at 0.1-3.0 mg/kg ranked among the lowest.

Profiling relied on immunoSEQ multiplex PCR, and the TCRdb table lists in-frame clones only, not all of them. This table has roughly 100,000 clones, around nine tenths appearing once. The CDR3 covers 17 residues. Germline assignment: CDR1 SGHTA and CDR2 FQGNSA. V lost 4 bases to trimming and J lost 1 base; unmatched junction nucleotides: 9. Sampling of blood occurred at baseline, cycle 4 day 1, and cycle 7 day 1. This clonotype was obtained from an adult with an advanced solid tumor such as melanoma, head and neck, liver or kidney cancer. This sample comprised CD4+ or CD8+ T cells sorted from blood, obtained in a trial of the OX40 agonist ivuxolimab. The chain has TRBV7-2 and TRBJ2-1, with 8 bases that match TRBD1. CDR3 nucleotide sequence: TGTGCCAGCAGCTCAGTAGACAGGGGCGGGTCCTACAATGAGCAGTTCTTC. Protein sequence: CASSSVDRGGSYNEQFF.